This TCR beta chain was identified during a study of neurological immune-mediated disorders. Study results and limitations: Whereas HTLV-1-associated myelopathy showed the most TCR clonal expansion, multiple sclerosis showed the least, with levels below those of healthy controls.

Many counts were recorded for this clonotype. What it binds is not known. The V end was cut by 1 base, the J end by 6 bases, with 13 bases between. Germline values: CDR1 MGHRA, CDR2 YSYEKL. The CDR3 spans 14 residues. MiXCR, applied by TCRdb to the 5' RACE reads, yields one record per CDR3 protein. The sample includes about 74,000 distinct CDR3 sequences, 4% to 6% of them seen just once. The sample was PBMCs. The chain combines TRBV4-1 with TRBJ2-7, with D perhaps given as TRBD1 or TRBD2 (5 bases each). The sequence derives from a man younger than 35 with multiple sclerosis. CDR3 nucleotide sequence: TGCGCCAGCAGCCAAGTTATGAGGGGCTCCGAGCAGTACTTC. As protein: CASSQVMRGSEQYF.